Presented here are 20 T cell receptor beta chains from one specimen sequenced in a study of a mutant IDH1 vaccine in newly diagnosed glioma. Only in-frame clones appear in the TCRdb table, and some are missing; sequencing was by immunoSEQ multiplex PCR. There are about 41,000 clones in the sample; 75% to 90% occur only once, and around 1.5% lies in the top ten. The time point: week 35, safety follow-up. Every vaccination contained 300 ug of the mutant IDH1 20-mer peptide and was paired with topical imiquimod. Antigens of these TCRs are unknown. This specimen was PBMCs, taken from a glioma patient whose treatment included an IDH1 peptide vaccine. The origin of the receptors is a man aged 35 to 55 with glioma.

This chain connects TRBV5-1 to TRBJ2-1; 9 bases match TRBD1. V lost 0 bases to trimming and J lost 2 bases; unmatched junction nucleotides: 6. The CDR3 contains 17 residues. From germline, CDR1 is SGHRS and CDR2 YFSETQ. The CDR3 here is CASSLARDRVPYNEQFF. The CDR3 nucleotides read TGCGCCAGCAGCTTGGCGAGGGACAGGGTCCCCTACAATGAGCAGTTCTTC. Based on the CDR3 plus reference TRBV5-1 and TRBJ2-1, the full variable domain is KAGVTQTPRYLIKTRGQQVTLSCSPISGHRSVSWYQQTPGQGLQFLFEYFSETQRNKGNFPGRFSGRQFSNSRSEMNVSTLELGDSALYLCASSLARDRVPYNEQFFGPGTRLTVL.

The rearrangement links TRBV28 to TRBJ2-7, with a tentative D call TRBD2 (6 bases). The CDR3 loop spans 14 amino acids. Germline V gene sequence: CDR1 MDHEN, CDR2 SYDVKM. V shed 6 bases and J shed 2 bases, with 14 bases lying between them. This CDR3 is CASSGTFMTYEQYF. As DNA, the CDR3 is TGTGCCAGCAGCGGGACTTTTATGACCTACGAGCAGTACTTC.

The V and J genes are TRBV7-9 and TRBJ2-1; unclear D gene. Germline CDR1 and CDR2: SEHNR and FQNEAQ (reference sequence). V was clipped by 5 bases and J by 15 bases, with 20 bases between them. There are 13 residues in the CDR3. CDR3 amino acids: CASSRRADDKGFF. The CDR3 DNA reads as TGTGCCAGCAGCCGACGGGCGGACGACAAAGGGTTCTTC.

The J gene is TRBJ2-5, the V gene TRBV7-2; D is perhaps TRBD1 (5 bases). Germline CDR1 is SGHTA and CDR2 is FQGNSA. CDR3 size: 11 residues. The V and J ends lost 7 bases and 4 bases respectively, with 7 bases between them. In nucleotides, the CDR3 is TGTGCCAGCACCCAGGGAGAGACCCAGTACTTC. Translation: CASTQGETQYF.

The rearrangement links TRBV28 to TRBJ1-5; TRBD1 matches at 10 bases. Trimming cost V 8 bases and J 9 bases; bases outside gene matches: 13. This CDR3 is 15 amino acids long. Per germline, CDR1 MDHEN and CDR2 SYDVKM. The CDR3 reads CASATDRGRFRPQHF. In DNA, the CDR3 is TGTGCCAGCGCGACTGACAGGGGGCGCTTTCGGCCCCAGCATTTT.

The chain employs TRBV18 and TRBJ1-2; tentative D call: TRBD1 (5 bases). CDR3 size: 15 residues. Between the trimmed V and J ends, which lost 2 bases and 2 bases, there was a span of 12 bases. Germline V gene data show CDR1 as KGHSH and CDR2 as LQKENI. CDR3 sequence: CASSPGAQENYGYTF. The CDR3 region has the DNA TGTGCCAGCTCACCAGGGGCCCAAGAAAACTATGGCTACACCTTC.

V usage is TRBV6-1 and J usage is TRBJ2-5; a weak D match, TRBD2 (5 bases). Deletions cut 7 bases from V and 5 bases from J, with 14 bases between. This CDR3 is 13 amino acids long. In germline, CDR1 is MNHNS, CDR2 SASEGT. The CDR3 is CASNTGYSETQYF. The DNA of the CDR3 is TGTGCCAGCAACACGGGATACAGCGAGACCCAGTACTTC.

This clone has just a few counts. The rearrangement links TRBV4-3 to TRBJ2-5; the match to TRBD2 covers 12 bases. CDR3 size: 19 residues. Losses at the gene ends were 0 bases for V and 5 bases for J; bases not matched to a gene: 13. Germline loops: CDR1 LGHNA, CDR2 YSLEER. The CDR3 spells CASSQDLLAGGSWWETQYF. CDR3 sequence (DNA): TGCGCCAGCAGCCAAGATCTGCTAGCGGGGGGGTCCTGGTGGGAGACCCAGTACTTC.

This clone was found once. The chain links TRBV10-3 to TRBJ2-5; 11 bases are shared with TRBD2. The CDR3 is 14 amino acids. V lost 10 bases to trimming and J lost 0 bases; unmatched junction nucleotides: 4. Germline V gene data show CDR1 as ENHRY and CDR2 as SYGVKD. Here the CDR3 reads CATASGGYQETQYF. As DNA, the CDR3 is TGTGCCACGGCTAGCGGGGGGTACCAAGAGACCCAGTACTTC.

The chain couples TRBV14 to TRBJ2-1; 8 nucleotides align to TRBD2. J was trimmed by 7 bases and V by 2 bases; bases with no gene match: 10. The length of the CDR3 is 16 residues. The germline V gene has CDR1 SGHDN and CDR2 FVKESK. The CDR3 DNA sequence: TGTGCCAGCAGCCAATTAGGGAGCGGGAGTAAGAATGAGCAGTTCTTC. Its protein is CASSQLGSGSKNEQFF.

The V call is TRBV9, the J call TRBJ1-2; TRBD1 matches at 12 bases. Unmatched junction bases numbered 4, after V lost 6 bases and J lost 7 bases. From germline, CDR1 is SGDLS and CDR2 YYNGEE. The CDR3 runs to 13 residues. CDR3 sequence: CASTGQGAGGYTF. CDR3 DNA: TGTGCCAGCACGGGACAGGGGGCGGGTGGCTACACCTTC.

The chain employs TRBV5-6 and TRBJ2-1; D remains unclear. Between the trimmed V and J ends, which lost 5 bases and 1 base, there was a span of 16 bases. The germline gives CDR1 SGHDT, CDR2 YYEEEE. The CDR3 length is 16 residues. This CDR3 is CASSSPLSGSYNEQFF. CDR3 bases: TGTGCCAGCAGTTCACCCCTTAGTGGGTCCTACAATGAGCAGTTCTTC.

The V and J genes are TRBV4-2 and TRBJ2-1, with D tentatively TRBD1 or TRBD2 (5 bases each). This CDR3 has 12 amino acids. Trimming cost V 2 bases and J 9 bases, with 8 bases left between them. CDR1 LGHNA and CDR2 YNFKEQ come from the germline V gene. The CDR3 DNA follows: TGTGCCAGCAGCCAACGGGACCTTGAGCAGTTCTTC. This gives the protein CASSQRDLEQFF.

This clone was seen only once. The same CDR3 is also encoded by other DNA sequences in this sample. The chain uses TRBV6-1 and TRBJ2-1, with 11 bases lining up with TRBD2. Germline loops: CDR1 MNHNS, CDR2 SASEGT. Trimming cost V 2 bases and J 3 bases; bases outside gene matches: 0. The CDR3 is 15 amino acids. CDR3 residues: CASSELAGGYNEQFF. CDR3 sequence (DNA): TGTGCCAGCAGTGAACTAGCGGGAGGCTACAATGAGCAGTTCTTC.

This chain joins TRBV10-3 and TRBJ2-7; D is undetermined. The CDR3 is 16 residues long. The V gene's germline CDR1 is ENHRY and CDR2 SYGVKD. The V end was cut by 0 bases, the J end by 4 bases, with 16 bases between. CDR3: CAISESADASGYEQYV. CDR3 DNA: TGTGCCATCAGTGAGTCCGCGGACGCGTCCGGGTACGAGCAGTACGTC.

This chain joins TRBV6-1 and TRBJ1-2, with 10 bases aligning to TRBD1. The CDR3 covers 15 residues. Germline V gene data show CDR1 as MNHNS and CDR2 as SASEGT. V lost 3 bases to trimming and J lost 3 bases; unmatched junction nucleotides: 4. CDR3 nucleotides: TGTGCCAGCAGTGATATGGGGACAGGGGACTATGGCTACACCTTC. The encoded protein is CASSDMGTGDYGYTF.

The rearrangement links TRBV12-5 to TRBJ1-1; D may be TRBD1 (5 bases). This CDR3 is built from 15 residues. V lost 0 bases and J lost 4, with 12 bases in between. Germline V lookup: CDR1 LGHNT, CDR2 FRNRAP. The CDR3 region has the DNA TGTGCTAGTGGTTTGGTTACAGGAATGGGCACTGAAGCTTTCTTT. It is translated as CASGLVTGMGTEAFF.

V is TRBV21-1 and J is TRBJ2-3; the D call of TRBD1 is as the table states it, not checked on the DNA. TRBV21-1 represents a pseudogene. The CDR3 extends over 17 amino acids. The CDR3 loop reads CASSKETPGHSTDTQYF. The CDR3 DNA is TGTGCCAGCAGCAAAGAAACTCCAGGCCATAGCACAGATACGCAGTATTTT.

J is TRBJ1-5 and V is TRBV4-2; D may be TRBD1 (5 bases). V was pared by 0 bases and J by 1 base, with 10 bases between. The CDR3 spans 16 residues. Germline CDR1 LGHNA, CDR2 YNFKEQ. CDR3 DNA sequence: TGTGCCAGCAGCCAAGATCCAGGGCGGAGCAATCAGCCCCAGCATTTT. Protein product: CASSQDPGRSNQPQHF.

This chain uses TRBV20-1 with TRBJ2-7; D not resolved. Per the germline V gene, CDR1 is DFQATT and CDR2 is SNEGSKA (reference sequence). Trimming shortened V by 2 bases and J by 1 base, and 3 bases separated the two germline ends. This CDR3 has 11 amino acids. CDR3 DNA sequence: TGCAGTGCTAGATCTTCCTACGAGCAGTACTTC. Translation gives CSARSSYEQYF.